The clone carrying this T cell receptor (beta chain) was counted many times. Its specificity is unknown. Isolated RNA was reverse transcribed into cDNA used as the sequencing template. The repertoire was sequenced with immunoSEQ multiplex PCR; TCRdb's copy has only in-frame clones and lacks some. Of 110,000 to 150,000 clones listed, around 62% are singletons. This sample is part of a study of CD8+ T cells in alopecia areata. V lost 1 base and J 3 bases, leaving 7 bases between the germline ends. CDR3 length: 13 residues. The germline gives CDR1 SGHDT, CDR2 YYEEEE. Study results and caveats: Sequences from scalp samples also cover resident alphabeta T cells of normal skin. Clonality was higher in lesional than normal scalp, especially in alopecia totalis/universalis.

J is TRBJ2-5 and V is TRBV5-6; D gene uncertain. The origin of this receptor is a human donor in good health. What was sequenced was CD8+ T cells sorted from blood. The DNA for the CDR3 is TGTGCCAGCAGCTTGTCTTACAAAGAGACCCAGTACTTC. This sequence encodes CASSLSYKETQYF. Combining the CDR3 with reference TRBV5-6 and TRBJ2-5 gives the whole variable domain DAGVTQSPTHLIKTRGQQVTLRCSPKSGHDTVSWYQQALGQGPQFIFQYYEEEERQRGNFPDRFSGHQFPNYSSELNVNALLLGDSALYLCASSLSYKETQYFGPGTRLLVL.